This T cell receptor (beta chain) is drawn from a study of beta chain features in type 1 diabetes. Between the trimmed V and J ends, which lost 0 bases and 2 bases, there was a span of 15 bases. This CDR3 region has 17 residues. Germline assignment: CDR1 SNHLY and CDR2 FYNNEI. Expressed TCRB transcripts were sequenced because the isolated RNA had all been reverse transcribed beforehand. Some clones are missing from TCRdb's copy, which holds only in-frame ones; the method was immunoSEQ multiplex PCR. Here the sample spans hundreds of thousands of clones, about 14% being singletons. The receptor was isolated from a man younger than 35 in good health. The sequencing input was naive CD4+ T cells from blood. The chain joins TRBV2 to TRBJ2-3, with D maybe TRBD1 (5 bases). The CDR3 DNA reads as TGTGCCAGCAGTGAAGCATTTGGGGCTGGGGACACAGATACGCAGTATTTT. Translated: CASSEAFGAGDTDTQYF.